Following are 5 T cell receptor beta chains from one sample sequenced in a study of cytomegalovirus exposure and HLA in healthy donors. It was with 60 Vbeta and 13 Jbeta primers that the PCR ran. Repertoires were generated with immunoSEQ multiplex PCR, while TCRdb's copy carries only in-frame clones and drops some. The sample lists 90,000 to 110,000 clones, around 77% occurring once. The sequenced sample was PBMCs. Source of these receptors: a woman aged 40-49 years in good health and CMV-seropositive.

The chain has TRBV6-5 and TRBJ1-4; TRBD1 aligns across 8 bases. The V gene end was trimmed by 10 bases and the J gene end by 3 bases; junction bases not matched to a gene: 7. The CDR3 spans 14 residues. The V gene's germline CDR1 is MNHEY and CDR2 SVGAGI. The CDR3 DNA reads TGTGCCACACACCCGACAGGGGCTAATGAAAAACTGTTTTTT. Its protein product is CATHPTGANEKLFF.

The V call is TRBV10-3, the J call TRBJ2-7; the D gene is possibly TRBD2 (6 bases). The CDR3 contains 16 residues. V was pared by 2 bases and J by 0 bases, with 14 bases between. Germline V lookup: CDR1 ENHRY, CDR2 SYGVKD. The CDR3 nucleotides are TGTGCCATCAGTGAGACACTAGCTCCCAACTCCTACGAGCAGTACTTC. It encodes CAISETLAPNSYEQYF.

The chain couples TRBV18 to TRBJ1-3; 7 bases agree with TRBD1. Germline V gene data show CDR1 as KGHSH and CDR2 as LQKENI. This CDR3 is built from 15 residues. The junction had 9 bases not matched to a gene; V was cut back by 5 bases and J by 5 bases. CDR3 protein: CASSATGTVRNTIYF. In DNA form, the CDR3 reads TGTGCCAGCTCAGCTACCGGGACAGTGCGAAACACCATATATTTT.

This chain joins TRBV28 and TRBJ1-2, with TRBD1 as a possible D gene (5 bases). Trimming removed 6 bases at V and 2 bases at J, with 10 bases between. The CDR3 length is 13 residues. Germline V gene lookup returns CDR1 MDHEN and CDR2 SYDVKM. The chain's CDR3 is CASSRNRNYGYTF. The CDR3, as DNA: TGTGCCAGCAGCCGCAACAGGAACTATGGCTACACCTTC.

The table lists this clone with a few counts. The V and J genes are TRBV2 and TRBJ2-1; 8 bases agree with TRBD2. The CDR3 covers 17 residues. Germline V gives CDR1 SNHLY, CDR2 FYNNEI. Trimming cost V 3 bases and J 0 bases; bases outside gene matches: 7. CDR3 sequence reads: CASSDGPGLASYNEQFF. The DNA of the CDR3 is TGTGCCAGCAGTGATGGCCCCGGACTAGCCTCCTACAATGAGCAGTTCTTC.